This T cell receptor beta chain was recovered during a study of blood T cells in healthy people across ages. Study-wide results and limits: Aged donors had fewer naive CD4+ cells and lower diversity than long-lived donors. Diversity figures based on one million T cells were deemed too low.

A second 7 to 11 cycle PCR used barcoded and J-beta primers. Sequencing recovered at least 2.5 million CDR3-containing paired-end reads from each sample. Each CDR3 protein gets one entry after TCRdb re-called the 5' RACE reads with MiXCR. Of about 1.5 million distinct CDR3 sequences listed, 42% were seen once; the top ten hold more than 4%. A note on this clonotype: Antigen: not known.

The source material was blood. The sequence was obtained from a woman between 18 and 29 years old in good health.

In nucleotides, the CDR3 is TGTGCCAGCAGCATCAGGGCGAACACTGAAGCTTTCTTT. Translated: CASSIRANTEAFF. The chain has TRBV7-2 and TRBJ1-1; TRBD1 might be the D (5 bases). The germline V gene has CDR1 SGHTA and CDR2 FQGNSA. Trimming left V 5 bases short and J 1 base short, with 8 bases between. There are 13 residues in the CDR3.